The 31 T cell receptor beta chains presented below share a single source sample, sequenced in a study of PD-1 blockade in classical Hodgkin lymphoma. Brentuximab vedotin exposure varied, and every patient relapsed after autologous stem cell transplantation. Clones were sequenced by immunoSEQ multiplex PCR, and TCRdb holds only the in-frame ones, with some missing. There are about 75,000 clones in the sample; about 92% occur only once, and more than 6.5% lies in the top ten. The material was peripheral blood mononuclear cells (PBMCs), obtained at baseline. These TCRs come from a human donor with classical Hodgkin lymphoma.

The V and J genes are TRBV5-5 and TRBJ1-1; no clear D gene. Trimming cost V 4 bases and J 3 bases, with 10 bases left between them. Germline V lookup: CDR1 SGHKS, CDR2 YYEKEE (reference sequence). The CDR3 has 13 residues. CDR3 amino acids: CASSPPSHTEAFF. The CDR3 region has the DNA TGTGCCAGCAGCCCTCCTTCCCACACTGAAGCTTTCTTT.

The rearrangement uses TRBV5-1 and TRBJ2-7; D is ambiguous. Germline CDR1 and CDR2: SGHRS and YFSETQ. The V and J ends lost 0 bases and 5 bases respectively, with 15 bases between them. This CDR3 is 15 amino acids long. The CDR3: CASSLGDGAPNEQYF. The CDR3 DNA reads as TGCGCCAGCAGCTTGGGAGACGGTGCTCCCAACGAGCAGTACTTC.

CDR3 loop: CASSLYQGTDSPLHF. DNA for the CDR3: TGTGCCAGTAGTCTATACCAGGGGACGGATTCACCCCTCCACTTT. The rearrangement links TRBV19 to TRBJ1-6; the D gene is possibly TRBD1 (6 bases). Germline-derived CDR1 and CDR2 are LNHDA and SQIVND (reference sequence). CDR3 size: 15 residues. V lost 5 bases, J lost 8 bases, and 16 bases lay in between. Looking up the rest from reference TRBV19 and TRBJ1-6 gives the full variable domain: DGGITQSPKYLFRKEGQNVTLSCEQNLNHDAMYWYRQDPGQGLRLIYYSQIVNDFQKGDIAEGYSVSREKKESFPLTVTSAQKNPTAFYLCASSLYQGTDSPLHFGNGTRLTVT.

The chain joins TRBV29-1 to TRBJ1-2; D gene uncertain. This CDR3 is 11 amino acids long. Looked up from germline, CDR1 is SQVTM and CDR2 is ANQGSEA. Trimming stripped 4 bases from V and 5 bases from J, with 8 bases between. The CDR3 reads CSVAGKYGYTF. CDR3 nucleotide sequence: TGCAGCGTTGCCGGGAAATATGGCTACACCTTC.

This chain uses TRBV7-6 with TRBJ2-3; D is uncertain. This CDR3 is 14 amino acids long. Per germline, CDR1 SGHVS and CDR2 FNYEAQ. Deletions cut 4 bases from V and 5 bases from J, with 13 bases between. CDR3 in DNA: TGTGCCAGCAGCTCCAGTGACCCGGGAGATACGCAGTATTTT. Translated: CASSSSDPGDTQYF. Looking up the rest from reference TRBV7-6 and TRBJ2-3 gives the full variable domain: GAGVSQSPRYKVTKRGQDVALRCDPISGHVSLYWYRQALGQGPEFLTYFNYEAQQDKSGLPNDRFSAERPEGSISTLTIQRTEQRDSAMYRCASSSSDPGDTQYFGPGTRLTVL.

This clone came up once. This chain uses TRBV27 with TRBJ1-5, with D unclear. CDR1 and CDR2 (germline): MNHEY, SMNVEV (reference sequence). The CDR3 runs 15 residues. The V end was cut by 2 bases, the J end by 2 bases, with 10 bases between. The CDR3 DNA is TGTGCCAGCAGTTTAGAGGGTATTGGCAATCAGCCCCAGCATTTT. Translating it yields CASSLEGIGNQPQHF.

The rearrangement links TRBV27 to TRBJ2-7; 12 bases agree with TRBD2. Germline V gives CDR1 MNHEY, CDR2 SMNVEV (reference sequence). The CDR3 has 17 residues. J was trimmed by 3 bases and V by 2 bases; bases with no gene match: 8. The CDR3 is CASSLKTSGSQDYEQYF. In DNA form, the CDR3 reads TGTGCCAGCAGTTTAAAGACTAGCGGGAGCCAGGACTACGAGCAGTACTTC.

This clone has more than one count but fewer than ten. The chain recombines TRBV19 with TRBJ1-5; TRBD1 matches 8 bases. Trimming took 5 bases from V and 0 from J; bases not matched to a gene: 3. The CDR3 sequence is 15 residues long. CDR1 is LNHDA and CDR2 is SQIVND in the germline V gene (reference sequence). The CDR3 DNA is TGTGCCAGTAGTCTGACAGGGGATAGCAATCAGCCCCAGCATTTT. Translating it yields CASSLTGDSNQPQHF.

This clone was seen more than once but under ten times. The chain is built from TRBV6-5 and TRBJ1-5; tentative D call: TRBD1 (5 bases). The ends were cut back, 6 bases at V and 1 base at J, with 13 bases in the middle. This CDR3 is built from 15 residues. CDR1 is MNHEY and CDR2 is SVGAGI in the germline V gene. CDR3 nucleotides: TGTGCCAGCAGCCGACGGGACTCCAGCAATCAGCCCCAGCATTTT. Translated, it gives CASSRRDSSNQPQHF.

The chain's CDR3 is CASSLGAGGQPQHF. The CDR3 nucleotides are TGTGCCAGCTCACTAGGGGCAGGGGGCCAGCCCCAGCATTTT. The rearrangement links TRBV2 to TRBJ1-5; TRBD1 matches at 8 bases. This CDR3 comprises 14 residues. CDR1 SNHLY and CDR2 FYNNEI come from the germline V gene. J was trimmed by 7 bases and V by 8 bases; bases with no gene match: 10.

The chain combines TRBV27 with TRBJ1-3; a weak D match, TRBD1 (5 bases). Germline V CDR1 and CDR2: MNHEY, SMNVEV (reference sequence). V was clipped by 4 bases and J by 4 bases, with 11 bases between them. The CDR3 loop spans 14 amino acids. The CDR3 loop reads CASSSTRGGNTIYF. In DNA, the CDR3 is TGTGCCAGCAGTTCCACAAGGGGCGGAAACACCATATATTTT.

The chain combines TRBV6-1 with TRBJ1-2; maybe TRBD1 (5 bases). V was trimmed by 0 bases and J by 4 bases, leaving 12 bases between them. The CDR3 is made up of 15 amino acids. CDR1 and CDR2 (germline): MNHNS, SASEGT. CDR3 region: CASSEAHGTAYGYTF. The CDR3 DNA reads TGTGCCAGCAGTGAAGCGCATGGGACGGCCTATGGCTACACCTTC.

For the CDR3, the DNA is TGCGCCAGCAGCTTGAATCTAGGGATGGTGAATGAGCAGTTCTTC. Encoded protein: CASSLNLGMVNEQFF. The rearrangement uses TRBV5-1 and TRBJ2-1; D is ambiguous. V was clipped by 1 base and J by 7 bases, with 15 bases between them. This CDR3 region has 15 residues. CDR1 is SGHRS, CDR2 YFSETQ, per germline.

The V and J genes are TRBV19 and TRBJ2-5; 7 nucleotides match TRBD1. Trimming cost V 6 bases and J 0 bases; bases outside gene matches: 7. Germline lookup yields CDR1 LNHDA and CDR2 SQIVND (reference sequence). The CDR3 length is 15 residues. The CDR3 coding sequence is TGTGCCAGTAGCACAAAGGGGGCCAACCAAGAGACCCAGTACTTC. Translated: CASSTKGANQETQYF.

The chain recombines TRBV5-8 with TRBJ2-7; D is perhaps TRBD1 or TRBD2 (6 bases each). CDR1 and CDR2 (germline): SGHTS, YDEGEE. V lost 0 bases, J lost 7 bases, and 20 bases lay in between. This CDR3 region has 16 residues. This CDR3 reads CASSLAKGGRRGEQYF. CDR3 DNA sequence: TGTGCCAGCAGCTTGGCCAAAGGGGGGAGAAGAGGTGAGCAGTACTTC.

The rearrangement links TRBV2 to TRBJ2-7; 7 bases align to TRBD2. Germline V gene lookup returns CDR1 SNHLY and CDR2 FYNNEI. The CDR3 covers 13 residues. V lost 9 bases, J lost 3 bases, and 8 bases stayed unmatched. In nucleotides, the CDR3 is TGTGCCAGTGGAGCGGGAAAGGTCTACGAGCAGTACTTC. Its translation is CASGAGKVYEQYF.

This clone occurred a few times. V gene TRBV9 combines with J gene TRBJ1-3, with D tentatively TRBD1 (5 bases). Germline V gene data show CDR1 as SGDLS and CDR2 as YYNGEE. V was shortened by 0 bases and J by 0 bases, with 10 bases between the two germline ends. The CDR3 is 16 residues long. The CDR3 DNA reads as TGTGCCAGCAGCGTAGAAGCAGGGTCCTCTGGAAACACCATATATTTT. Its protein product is CASSVEAGSSGNTIYF.

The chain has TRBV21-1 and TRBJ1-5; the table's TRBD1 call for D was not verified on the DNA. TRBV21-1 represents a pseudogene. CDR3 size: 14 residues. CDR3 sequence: CASSNDSHNQPQHF. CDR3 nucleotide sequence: TGTGCCAGCAGCAATGACAGCCATAATCAGCCCCAGCATTTT.

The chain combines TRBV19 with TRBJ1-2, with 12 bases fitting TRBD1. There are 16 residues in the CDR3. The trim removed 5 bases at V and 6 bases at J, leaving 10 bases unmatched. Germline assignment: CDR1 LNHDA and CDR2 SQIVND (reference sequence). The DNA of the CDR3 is TGTGCCAGTAGTGGGATTCCGGGACAGGGGGCGCATGGCTACACCTTC. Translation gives CASSGIPGQGAHGYTF.

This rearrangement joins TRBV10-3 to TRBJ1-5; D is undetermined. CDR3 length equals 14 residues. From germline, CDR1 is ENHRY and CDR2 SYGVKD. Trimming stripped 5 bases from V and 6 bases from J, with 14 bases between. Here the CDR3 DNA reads TGTGCCATCAGTCGAGAGGGAAGGATTCAGCCCCAGCATTTT. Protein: CAISREGRIQPQHF.

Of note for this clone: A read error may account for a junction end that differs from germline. CDR3 protein: CASSLITGQDLLLF. The CDR3 DNA sequence: TGTGCCAGCAGCTTAATCACCGGACAGGATCTTTTGCTCTTC. The chain uses TRBV11-1 and TRBJ2-1, with TRBD1 matching over 7 bases. The CDR3 is made up of 14 amino acids. Germline values: CDR1 SGHAT, CDR2 FQDESV (reference sequence).

CDR3 nucleotides: TGTGCCAGCAGCCGCGAGCAGTACTTC. It yields the protein CASSREQYF. The chain combines TRBV3-1 (or the pseudogene TRBV3-2) with TRBJ2-7, with D hard to call. The CDR3 has 9 residues. CDR1 and CDR2 (germline): LGHDT, YNNKEL (reference sequence). V lost 4 bases and J 6 bases, leaving 1 base between the germline ends.

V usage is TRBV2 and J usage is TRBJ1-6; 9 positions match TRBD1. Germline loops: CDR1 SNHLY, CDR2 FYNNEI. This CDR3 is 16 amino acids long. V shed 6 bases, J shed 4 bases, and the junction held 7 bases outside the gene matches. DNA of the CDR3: TGTGCCAGCAGACACGGGACAGGGCCATATAATTCACCCCTCCACTTT. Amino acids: CASRHGTGPYNSPLHF.

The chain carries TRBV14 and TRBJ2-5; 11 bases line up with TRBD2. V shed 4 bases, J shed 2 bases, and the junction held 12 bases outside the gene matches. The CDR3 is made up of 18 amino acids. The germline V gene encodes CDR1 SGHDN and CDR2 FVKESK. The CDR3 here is CASSRTGTSGDLQETQYF. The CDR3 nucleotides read TGTGCCAGCAGCCGAACCGGGACTAGCGGTGATCTACAAGAGACCCAGTACTTC.

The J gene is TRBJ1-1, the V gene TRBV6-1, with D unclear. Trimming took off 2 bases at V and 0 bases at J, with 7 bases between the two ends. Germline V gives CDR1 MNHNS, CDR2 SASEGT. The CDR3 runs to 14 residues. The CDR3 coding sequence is TGTGCCAGCAGTGAATGGACTGTGAACACTGAAGCTTTCTTT. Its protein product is CASSEWTVNTEAFF.

In DNA, the CDR3 is TGCGCCAGCAGCTTGTTTATAGACATGAACACTGAAGCTTTCTTT. Translating it yields CASSLFIDMNTEAFF. J is TRBJ1-1 and V is TRBV5-1; no reliable D call. The germline CDR1 and CDR2 sequences are SGHRS and YFSETQ. The germline V and J ends were trimmed by 1 base and 0 bases, with 10 bases remaining between them. The CDR3 consists of 15 residues. Filled out from reference TRBV5-1 and TRBJ1-1, the complete variable domain reads KAGVTQTPRYLIKTRGQQVTLSCSPISGHRSVSWYQQTPGQGLQFLFEYFSETQRNKGNFPGRFSGRQFSNSRSEMNVSTLELGDSALYLCASSLFIDMNTEAFFGQGTRLTVV.

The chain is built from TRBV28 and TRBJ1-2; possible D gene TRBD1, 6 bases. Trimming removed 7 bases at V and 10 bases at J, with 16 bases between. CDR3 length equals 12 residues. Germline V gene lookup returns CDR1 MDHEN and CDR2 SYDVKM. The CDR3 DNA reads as TGTGCCAGCAACCCTAGGGGGGGCGCCTACACCTTC. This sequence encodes CASNPRGGAYTF.

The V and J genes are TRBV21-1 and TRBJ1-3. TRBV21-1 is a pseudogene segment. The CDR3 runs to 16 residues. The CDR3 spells CASSKGFWETGNTIYF. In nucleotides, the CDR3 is TGTGCCAGCAGCAAAGGGTTCTGGGAAACTGGAAACACCATATATTTT.

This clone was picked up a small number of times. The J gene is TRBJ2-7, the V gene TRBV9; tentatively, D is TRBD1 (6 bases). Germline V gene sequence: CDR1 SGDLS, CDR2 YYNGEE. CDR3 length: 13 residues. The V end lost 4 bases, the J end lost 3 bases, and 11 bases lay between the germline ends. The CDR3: CASSYRDHYEQYF. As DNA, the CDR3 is TGTGCCAGCAGCTACAGGGATCACTACGAGCAGTACTTC.

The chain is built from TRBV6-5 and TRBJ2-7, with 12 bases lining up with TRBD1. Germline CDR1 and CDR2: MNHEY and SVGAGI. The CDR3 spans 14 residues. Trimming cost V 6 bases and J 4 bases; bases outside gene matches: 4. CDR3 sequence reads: CASRPGQGAYEQYF. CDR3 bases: TGTGCCAGCAGGCCGGGACAGGGGGCTTACGAGCAGTACTTC.

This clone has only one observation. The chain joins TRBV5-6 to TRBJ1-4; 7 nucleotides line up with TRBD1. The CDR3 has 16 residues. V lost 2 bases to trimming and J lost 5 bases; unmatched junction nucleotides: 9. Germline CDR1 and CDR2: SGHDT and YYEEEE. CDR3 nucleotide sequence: TGTGCCAGCAGCTTCCCCAGGGGGAAGGGCAATGAAAAACTGTTTTTT. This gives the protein CASSFPRGKGNEKLFF.